This TCR beta chain was identified during a study of T cells in Graves' hyperthyroidism and ophthalmopathy. Study-wide background: Peripheral blood was drawn at first diagnosis, prior to all treatment.

CDR1 MDHEN and CDR2 SYDVKM come from the germline V gene. V was pared by 6 bases and J by 4 bases, with 12 bases between. This CDR3 spans 14 amino acids. This clonotype was detected many times. Template material for amplifying TCR beta CDR3 regions consisted of RNA transcripts. TCR CDR3 regions were first amplified by RT-PCR with HTBI primers. TCRdb called the multiplex PCR reads again in MiXCR, with one record for every CDR3 protein. The table shows roughly 380,000 distinct CDR3 sequences, with approximately 14% occurring only once. Hyperthyroidism patients were newly diagnosed, had disease duration under 2 months, and were aged 18 to 65 years. Uncontrolled infection, other autoimmune disease, pregnancy or lactation barred patients from enrollment.

The chain joins TRBV28 to TRBJ2-2; TRBD1 is a possible D gene (6 bases). Input material: blood. The clonotype was recovered from a woman younger than 30 with Graves' hyperthyroidism. The CDR3 region is CASRGAVGTGELFF. CDR3 coding DNA: TGTGCCAGCAGGGGGGCGGTGGGCACCGGGGAGCTGTTTTTT.